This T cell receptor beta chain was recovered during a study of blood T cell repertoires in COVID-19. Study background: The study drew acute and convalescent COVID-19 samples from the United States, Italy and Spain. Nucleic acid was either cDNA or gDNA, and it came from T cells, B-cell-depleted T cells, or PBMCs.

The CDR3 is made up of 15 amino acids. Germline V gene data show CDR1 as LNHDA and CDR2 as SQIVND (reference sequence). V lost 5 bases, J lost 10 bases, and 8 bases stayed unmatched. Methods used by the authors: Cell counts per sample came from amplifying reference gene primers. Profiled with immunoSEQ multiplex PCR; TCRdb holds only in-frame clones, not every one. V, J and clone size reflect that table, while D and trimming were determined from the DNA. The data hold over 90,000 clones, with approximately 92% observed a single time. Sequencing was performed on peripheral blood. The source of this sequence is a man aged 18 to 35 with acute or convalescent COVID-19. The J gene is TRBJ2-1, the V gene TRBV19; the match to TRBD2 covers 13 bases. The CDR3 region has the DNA TGTGCCAGTAGTCGGACTAGCGGGAGCGTGCGGGAGCAGTTCTTC. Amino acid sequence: CASSRTSGSVREQFF.